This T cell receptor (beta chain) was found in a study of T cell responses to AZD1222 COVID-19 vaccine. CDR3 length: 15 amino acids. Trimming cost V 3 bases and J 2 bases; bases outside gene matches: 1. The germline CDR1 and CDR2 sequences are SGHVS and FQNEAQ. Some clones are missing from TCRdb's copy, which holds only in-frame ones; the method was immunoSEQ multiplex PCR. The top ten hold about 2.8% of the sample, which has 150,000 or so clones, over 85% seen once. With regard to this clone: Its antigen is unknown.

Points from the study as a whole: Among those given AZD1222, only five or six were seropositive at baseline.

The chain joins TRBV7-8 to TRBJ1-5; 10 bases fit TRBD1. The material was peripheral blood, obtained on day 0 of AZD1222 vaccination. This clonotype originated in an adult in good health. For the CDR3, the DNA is TGTGCCAGCAGCTTCGGGACAGGGGGCAATCAGCCCCAGCATTTT. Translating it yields CASSFGTGGNQPQHF. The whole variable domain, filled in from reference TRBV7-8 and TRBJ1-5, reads GAGVSQSPRYKVAKRGQDVALRCDPISGHVSLFWYQQALGQGPEFLTYFQNEAQLDKSGLPSDRFFAERPEGSVSTLKIQRTQQEDSAVYLCASSFGTGGNQPQHFGDGTRLSIL.